This T cell receptor (beta chain) emerged from a study of blood T cell repertoires in COVID-19. Overall study context: Acute and convalescent COVID-19 samples came from the United States, Italy and Spain. Sources were T cells, B-cell-depleted T cells, or PBMCs; the material itself was cDNA or gDNA.

CDR1 is SGHRS, CDR2 YFSETQ, per germline. The CDR3 loop spans 16 amino acids. V lost 0 bases and J 0 bases, leaving 7 bases between the germline ends. Original methodology: Amplification of reference gene primers was used by the study to estimate nucleated cell counts. Data came from immunoSEQ multiplex PCR; TCRdb stores just in-frame clones and leaves some out. V, J and clone size derive from that table, while D and trimming were established from the DNA sequence. There are 97,000 or so clones in the sample; about 80% occur only once, and 4.1% lies in the top ten. This receptor was identified in a man aged 55-75 years with acute or convalescent COVID-19. Sequenced sample: peripheral blood. The V gene is TRBV5-1, the J gene TRBJ2-6, with no clear D. CDR3 nucleotide sequence: TGCGCCAGCAGCTTGGACGGTTCCTCTGGGGCCAACGTCCTGACTTTC. Translation: CASSLDGSSGANVLTF.